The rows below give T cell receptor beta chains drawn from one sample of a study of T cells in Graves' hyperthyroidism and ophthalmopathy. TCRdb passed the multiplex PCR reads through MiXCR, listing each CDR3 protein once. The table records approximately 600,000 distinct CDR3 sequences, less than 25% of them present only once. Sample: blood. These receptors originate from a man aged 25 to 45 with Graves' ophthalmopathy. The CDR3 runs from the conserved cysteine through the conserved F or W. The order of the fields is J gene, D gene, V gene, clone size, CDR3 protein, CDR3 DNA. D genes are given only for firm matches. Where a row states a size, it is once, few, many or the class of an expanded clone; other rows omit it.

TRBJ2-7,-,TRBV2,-,CASRTGRNSYEQYF,TGTGCCAGCAGAACCGGACGGAATTCCTACGAGCAGTACTTC
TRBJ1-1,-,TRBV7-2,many,CASSRARRGNTEAFF,TGTGCCAGCAGCAGGGCACGCAGGGGGAACACTGAAGCTTTCTTT
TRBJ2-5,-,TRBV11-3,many,CASSLSKQETQYF,TGTGCCAGCAGCTTAAGTAAACAAGAGACCCAGTACTTC
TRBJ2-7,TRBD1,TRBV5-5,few,CASSLVPTPGQGDYEQYF,TGTGCCAGCAGCTTGGTCCCTACACCGGGACAGGGAGATTACGAGCAGTACTTC
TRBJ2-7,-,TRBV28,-,CASSLNERPYEQYF,TGTGCCAGCAGTTTAAACGAAAGACCCTACGAGCAGTACTTC
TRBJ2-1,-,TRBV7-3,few,CASSLRASSYNEQFF,TGTGCCAGCAGCTTACGGGCTAGCTCCTACAATGAGCAGTTCTTC
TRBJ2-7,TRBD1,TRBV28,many,CASSYRDRGYEQYF,TGTGCCAGCAGTTACCGGGACAGGGGCTACGAGCAGTACTTC
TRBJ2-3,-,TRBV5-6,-,CASSPTGGNTDTQYF,TGTGCCAGCAGCCCGACTGGAGGTAACACAGATACGCAGTATTTT
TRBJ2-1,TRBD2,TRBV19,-,CASSIGTSGNNEQFF,TGTGCCAGTAGTATAGGGACTAGCGGAAACAATGAGCAGTTCTTC
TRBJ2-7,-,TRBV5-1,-,CASSLESLTAGEQYF,TGCGCCAGCAGTCTAGAAAGCCTGACGGCCGGCGAGCAGTACTTC
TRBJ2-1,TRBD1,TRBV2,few,CASSDDRANNEQFF,TGTGCCAGCAGTGATGACAGGGCCAACAATGAGCAGTTCTTC
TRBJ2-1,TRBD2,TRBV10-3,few,CATYGGSDEQFF,TGTGCCACCTACGGCGGGAGTGATGAGCAGTTCTTC
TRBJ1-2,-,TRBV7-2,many,CASSDRENYGYTF,TGTGCCAGCAGCGATAGGGAGAACTATGGCTACACCTTC